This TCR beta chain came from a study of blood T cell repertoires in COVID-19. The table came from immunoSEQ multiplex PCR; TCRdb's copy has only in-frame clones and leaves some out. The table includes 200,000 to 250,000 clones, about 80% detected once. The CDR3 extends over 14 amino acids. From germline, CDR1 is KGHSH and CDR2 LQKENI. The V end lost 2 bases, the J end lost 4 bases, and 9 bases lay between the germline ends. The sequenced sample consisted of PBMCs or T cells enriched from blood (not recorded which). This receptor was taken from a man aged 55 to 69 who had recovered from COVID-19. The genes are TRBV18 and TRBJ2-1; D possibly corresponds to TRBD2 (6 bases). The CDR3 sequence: CASSPAGRYNEQFF. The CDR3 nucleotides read TGTGCCAGCTCACCAGCGGGGAGGTACAATGAGCAGTTCTTC.